A single sample gave rise to the 11 T cell receptor beta chains below, sequenced in a study of shared clonotypes between healthy human individuals. Measured with immunoSEQ multiplex PCR; TCRdb has only the in-frame clones, and not every one. The repertoire holds 2.3 million or so clones, over 90% seen once, with 0.35% to 0.45% in the top ten. Sequencing input: naive CD4+ T cells from PBMCs. Subset denoted: CD45RA+ positively selected. The receptors were sampled from a man between 18 and 29 years old in good health. Some clones in this sample may be carry-over from other donors' samples.

The chain recombines TRBV28 with TRBJ2-4; D call uncertain. Trimming left V 10 bases short and J 1 base short, with 14 bases between. The CDR3 is made up of 14 amino acids. CDR1 MDHEN and CDR2 SYDVKM come from the germline V gene. The CDR3 sequence is CATQRMSAKNIQYF. CDR3 bases: TGTGCCACCCAACGTATGAGCGCCAAAAACATTCAGTACTTC.

This chain connects TRBV4-3 to TRBJ1-2, with 9 bases lining up with TRBD1. The CDR3 length is 15 residues. V trimming: 2 bases; J trimming: 4 bases; junction bases outside the gene matches: 5. Per germline, CDR1 LGHNA and CDR2 YSLEER. The CDR3 DNA follows: TGCGCCAGCAGCCAAAGTGACAGGGGGACCTATGGCTACACCTTC. Translated: CASSQSDRGTYGYTF.

The chain uses TRBV4-3 and TRBJ2-7, with D perhaps TRBD2 (7 bases). Germline loops: CDR1 LGHNA, CDR2 YSLEER. V shed 4 bases and J shed 3 bases, with 16 bases lying between them. The CDR3 length is 15 residues. The CDR3 sequence is CASSPRGAGIYEQYF. CDR3 bases: TGCGCCAGCAGCCCCCGGGGGGCGGGAATCTACGAGCAGTACTTC.

The V call is TRBV2, the J call TRBJ1-1; D is uncertain. This CDR3 has 14 residues. Per the germline V gene, CDR1 is SNHLY and CDR2 is FYNNEI. V gave up 1 base and J gave up 5 bases, with 11 bases separating them. This chain's CDR3 is CASSEVNGGTEAFF. CDR3 nucleotide sequence: TGTGCCAGCAGTGAAGTAAACGGCGGGACTGAAGCTTTCTTT.

Comments on this clone: Relative to the germline gene, one junction end is altered; a read error may explain this. The V and J genes are TRBV7-9 and TRBJ2-5; the D gene could be TRBD1 or TRBD2 (5 bases each). The CDR3 runs 11 residues. Germline lookup yields CDR1 SEHNR and CDR2 FQNEAQ (reference sequence). Here the CDR3 reads CASSDRDQLHF. The DNA for the CDR3 is TGTGCCAGCAGCGACCGGGACCAGCTCCACTTC.

J is TRBJ1-6 and V is TRBV27; no clear D. This CDR3 comprises 12 residues. Deletions cut 4 bases from V and 7 bases from J, with 5 bases between. Per the germline V gene, CDR1 is MNHEY and CDR2 is SMNVEV (reference sequence). Written as DNA, the CDR3 is TGTGCCAGCAGTTGGAAGAATTCACCCCTCCACTTT. Its translation: CASSWKNSPLHF.

The CDR3: CAWSPMYYNEQFF. The CDR3 nucleotides are TGTGCCTGGAGTCCGATGTACTACAATGAGCAGTTCTTC. The genes are TRBV30 and TRBJ2-1; no reliable D call. V dropped 2 bases and J dropped 3 bases, with 8 bases sitting between them. This CDR3 comprises 13 residues. CDR1 and CDR2 from the germline V gene are GTSNPN and SVGIG (reference sequence).

The gene calls are TRBV28 and TRBJ2-7; D ambiguous. CDR1 is MDHEN and CDR2 is SYDVKM in the germline V gene. V gave up 5 bases and J gave up 12 bases, with 14 bases separating them. The length of the CDR3 is 11 residues. As DNA, the CDR3 is TGTGCCAGCAGTCAAATGGCCTTGTGGTACTTC. Translated, it gives CASSQMALWYF.

The chain couples TRBV29-1 to TRBJ1-1; a possible D gene is TRBD1 (6 bases). Germline CDR1 is SQVTM and CDR2 is ANQGSEA. This CDR3 comprises 12 residues. V shed 7 bases and J shed 5 bases, with 14 bases lying between them. The CDR3 nucleotides read TGCAGCGCCGCTACAGGGAGGACTGAAGCTTTCTTT. Its protein product is CSAATGRTEAFF.

The genes are TRBV5-1 and TRBJ2-6; 7 bases match TRBD1. V lost 2 bases, J lost 2 bases, and 7 bases stayed unmatched. This CDR3 comprises 17 residues. Germline lookup yields CDR1 SGHRS and CDR2 YFSETQ. The CDR3 region is CASSFRPGTAGANVLTF. The CDR3 DNA reads as TGCGCCAGCAGCTTCCGTCCTGGGACAGCTGGGGCCAACGTCCTGACTTTC.

The J gene is TRBJ1-1, the V gene TRBV28; D is ambiguous. CDR1 and CDR2 (germline): MDHEN, SYDVKM. V lost 6 bases, J lost 3 bases, and 5 bases lay in between. The CDR3 covers 11 residues. The CDR3 coding sequence is TGTGCCAGCAGACAGTACACTGAAGCTTTCTTT. As protein: CASRQYTEAFF.